These 10 T cell receptor beta chains were sequenced from one sample in a study of regulatory T cells in long-lasting Graves disease. Construction of TCR beta libraries relied on iRepertoire HTBI primers and on Arm-PCR targeting CDR3 regions. TCRdb used MiXCR to reprocess the multiplex PCR reads, holding one entry per CDR3 protein. The repertoire holds about 400,000 distinct CDR3 sequences, with about 20% as singletons. The time point denotes: persistent/refractory GD, antithyroid drugs over 5 years with positive TRAb. PBMC RNA served as the TCR library source. The sequences come from peripheral blood mononuclear cells (PBMCs), collected when the disease was refractory, from a patient treated with antithyroid drugs. The receptors were sampled from a female donor with Graves disease.

V usage is TRBV9 and J usage is TRBJ2-1; D gene unclear. The CDR3 loop spans 13 amino acids. Trimming left V 0 bases short and J 7 bases short, with 8 bases between. CDR1 and CDR2 from the germline V gene are SGDLS and YYNGEE. The CDR3 bases are TGTGCCAGCAGCGTAGGGTCAGCAAATGAGCAGTTCTTC. Its translation: CASSVGSANEQFF. Full variable domain (remainder filled in from reference TRBV9 and TRBJ2-1): DSGVTQTPKHLITATGQRVTLRCSPRSGDLSVYWYQQSLDQGLQFLIQYYNGEERAKGNILERFSAQQFPDLHSELNLSSLELGDSALYFCASSVGSANEQFFGPGTRLTVL.

This clonotype was observed at least ten times. The rearrangement uses TRBV6-2 or TRBV6-3 and TRBJ2-7, with TRBD1 matching over 9 bases. The germline V gene has CDR1 MNHEY and CDR2 SVGEGT. The CDR3 is 12 residues long. V gave up 8 bases and J gave up 3 bases; unmatched junction bases: 2. The CDR3 loop reads CASGQGFYEQYF. CDR3 DNA: TGTGCCAGCGGACAGGGGTTCTACGAGCAGTACTTC.

The V gene is TRBV29-1, the J gene TRBJ1-1; possible D gene TRBD1, 6 bases. CDR1 is SQVTM, CDR2 ANQGSEA, per germline. Deletions cut 4 bases from V and 7 bases from J, with 13 bases between. CDR3 length: 12 residues. Written as DNA, the CDR3 is TGCAGCGTTGCTAGGGGGTATGATGAAGCTTTCTTT. Translation: CSVARGYDEAFF.

The V call is TRBV5-1, the J call TRBJ1-3; 8 bases line up with TRBD1. Germline assignment: CDR1 SGHRS and CDR2 YFSETQ. The CDR3 loop spans 16 amino acids. V lost 4 bases, J lost 0 bases, and 6 bases stayed unmatched. CDR3 residues: CASSKGQAVSGNTIYF. The CDR3 bases are TGCGCCAGCAGCAAGGGACAGGCGGTCTCTGGAAACACCATATATTTT.

The chain employs TRBV20-1 and TRBJ2-7; TRBD2 matches at 7 bases. CDR1 DFQATT and CDR2 SNEGSKA come from the germline V gene (reference sequence). Germline trimming cut 3 bases from V and 0 bases from J; bases unmatched to any gene: 11. The CDR3 length is 16 residues. Here the CDR3 reads CSASSLGRGISYEQYF. In DNA, the CDR3 is TGCAGTGCTAGCTCATTAGGGCGGGGGATCTCCTACGAGCAGTACTTC.

This clonotype has at least ten counts. The chain links TRBV6-5 to TRBJ2-5; D might be TRBD1 (6 bases). V was shortened by 0 bases and J by 4 bases, with 12 bases between the two germline ends. CDR1 is MNHEY and CDR2 is SVGAGI in the germline V gene. The CDR3 loop spans 15 amino acids. Here the CDR3 DNA reads TGTGCCAGCAGTTACTCAGCAGGGGTCGGAGAGACCCAGTACTTC. Protein: CASSYSAGVGETQYF.

Remarks on this clonotype: This clone may be a read error of a much larger clone one base away. The gene calls are TRBV28 and TRBJ1-5, with D perhaps TRBD1 (6 bases). The V gene's germline CDR1 is MDHEN and CDR2 SYDVKM. The CDR3 sequence is 14 residues long. The CDR3 nucleotides are TGTGCCAGCACTCCCCAAGGGGGTCCTCAGCCCCGGCATTTT. Protein sequence: CASTPQGGPQPRHF. Looking up the rest from reference TRBV28 and TRBJ1-5 gives the full variable domain: DVKVTQSSRYLVKRTGEKVFLECVQDMDHENMFWYRQDPGLGLRLIYFSYDVKMKEKGDIPEGYSVSREKKERFSLILESASTNQTSMYLCASTPQGGPQPRHFGDGTRLSIL.

This clonotype has at least ten counts. The gene calls are TRBV20-1 and TRBJ2-5; 10 positions match TRBD1. The CDR3 spans 14 residues. Germline-derived CDR1 and CDR2 are DFQATT and SNEGSKA (reference sequence). V shed 6 bases and J 5 bases; nucleotides not matched to a gene: 9. The CDR3 here is CSAFLDRGRETQYF. In DNA form, the CDR3 reads TGCAGTGCCTTTCTAGACAGGGGGCGGGAGACCCAGTACTTC.

This clonotype was counted once. Written as DNA, the CDR3 is TGTGCCAGCACCCCAGAACGCTCCTACAATGAGCAGTTCTTC. This codes for CASTPERSYNEQFF. The V call is TRBV7-2, the J call TRBJ2-1; no definite D call. The CDR3 runs 14 residues. The germline V and J ends were trimmed by 7 bases and 0 bases, with 10 bases remaining between them. Germline assignment: CDR1 SGHTA and CDR2 FQGNSA.

The chain has TRBV13 and TRBJ1-2; TRBD1 matches 7 bases. Trimming took 10 bases from V and 6 from J; bases not matched to a gene: 14. Germline CDR1 reads PRHDT; CDR2 reads FYEKMQ (reference sequence). The CDR3 spans 14 residues. The CDR3 here is CATPEGGQKNGYTF. In nucleotides, the CDR3 is TGTGCCACTCCGGAGGGGGGACAGAAAAATGGCTACACCTTC.